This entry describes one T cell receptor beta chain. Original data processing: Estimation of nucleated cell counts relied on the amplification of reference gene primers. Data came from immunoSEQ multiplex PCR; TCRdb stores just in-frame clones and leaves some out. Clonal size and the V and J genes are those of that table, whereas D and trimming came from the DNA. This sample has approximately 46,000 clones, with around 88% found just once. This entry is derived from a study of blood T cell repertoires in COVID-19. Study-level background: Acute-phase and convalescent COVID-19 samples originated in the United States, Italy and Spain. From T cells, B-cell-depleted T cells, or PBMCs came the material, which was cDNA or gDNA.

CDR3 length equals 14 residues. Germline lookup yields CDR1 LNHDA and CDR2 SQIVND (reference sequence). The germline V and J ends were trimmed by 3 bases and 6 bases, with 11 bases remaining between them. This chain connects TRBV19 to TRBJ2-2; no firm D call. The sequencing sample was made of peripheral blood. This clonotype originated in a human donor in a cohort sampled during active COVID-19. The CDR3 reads CASSIGLYSGELFF. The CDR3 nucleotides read TGTGCCAGTAGTATTGGTTTATACTCCGGGGAGCTGTTTTTT.